This T cell receptor (beta chain) stems from a study of breast tumors, draining lymph nodes, adjacent tissues (dated by TCRdb to 2016 to 2017). Broadly, across the study: TCR beta repertoires were compared across tumor, adjacent nontumor tissue and axillary lymph nodes obtained from breast cancer patients. The study aimed to assess the relationships and possible T-cell exchange between tumor, surrounding tissue and draining lymph node repertoires in human breast cancer.

Spanning cysteine to phenylalanine, the CDR3 consists of 16 amino acids. Only the CDR3 DNA stays, 48 bases, in frame from base 1. V is cut back by 0 bases and J by 0 bases, with 3 bases in the junction unmatched. Taken from the germline V gene, the CDR1 and CDR2 loops are SGHTA and FQGNSA. The sequencing machine was an Illumina HiSeq 2000. TCR beta chain libraries were generated through multiplex PCR amplification. The amplified TCR beta chain products were analyzed by high-throughput sequencing. TCRdb's own reprocessing of the public reads used fastp at Q25 and MiXCR and kept productive beta chains. Merged by CDR3 protein, the rows form single entries marked with the most common genes and DNA. The sample table shows some 38,000 distinct CDR3 sequences, and 36% are seen once. Under 13% of the sample goes to the ten largest clones. Findings and caveats that apply to the study as a whole: The study presented the conclusion that tumor T cells originate in lymph nodes as consistent with a hypothesis, not as something directly demonstrated. Tumors showed preferential V and J gene usage, and their T-cell repertoire diversity fell below that of lymph nodes yet above that of nontumor tissue. The data were judged consistent with most tumor T cells deriving from the lymph node and then expanding within tumor tissue. The similarity between tumor and nontumor tissue repertoires was significantly greater in luminal-like breast cancer than in basal-like breast cancer.

Many counts were recorded for this clonotype. Its antigen is still unknown. No much larger clone is present one base from it, and per-base qualities are unavailable. The source material was breast tumor tissue. The chain is encoded by TRBV7-2 joined to TRBJ2-7, with 9 central nucleotides matching TRBD2. The source of this sequence is a female donor with breast cancer. Some clones in this sample may be carry-over from other donors' samples. The DNA reads as follows: TGTGCCAGCAGCTTAGCTTCTAGCGGGGCCTCCTACGAGCAGTACTTC. Its protein is CASSLASSGASYEQYF.